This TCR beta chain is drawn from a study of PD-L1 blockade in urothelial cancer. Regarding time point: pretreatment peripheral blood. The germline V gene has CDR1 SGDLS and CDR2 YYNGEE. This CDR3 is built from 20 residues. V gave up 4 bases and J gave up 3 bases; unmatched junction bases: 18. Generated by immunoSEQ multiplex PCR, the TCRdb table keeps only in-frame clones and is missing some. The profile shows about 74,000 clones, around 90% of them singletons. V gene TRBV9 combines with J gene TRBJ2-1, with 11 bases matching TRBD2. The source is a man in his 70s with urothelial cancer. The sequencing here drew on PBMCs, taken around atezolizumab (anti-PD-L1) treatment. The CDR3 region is CASSLGTSGQYSVNYNEQFF. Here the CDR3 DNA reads TGTGCCAGCAGCCTAGGGACTAGCGGACAATACAGTGTTAACTACAATGAGCAGTTCTTC.